This paragraph covers one T cell receptor (beta chain) sequence. Per the original methods: For nucleated cells, counts were estimated from reference gene primer amplification. Only in-frame clones appear in the TCRdb table, and some are missing; sequencing was by immunoSEQ multiplex PCR. Clone size and the V and J calls come from that table; the DNA yielded D and trimming. The sample records some 100,000 clones, around 78% being singletons. The data were obtained in a study of blood T cell repertoires in COVID-19. Whole-study context: Specimens from acute and convalescent COVID-19 originated in the United States, Italy and Spain. Sources were T cells, B-cell-depleted T cells, or PBMCs; the material itself was cDNA or gDNA.

Between the trimmed V and J ends, which lost 4 bases and 10 bases, there was a span of 19 bases. The CDR3 length is 15 residues. Germline CDR1 SGHVS, CDR2 FQNEAQ. The TCR comes from a woman in her sixties with acute or convalescent COVID-19. The material sequenced was peripheral blood. V is TRBV7-8 and J is TRBJ1-4; tentative D call: TRBD1 (6 bases). The CDR3 sequence: CASSSLTGPTGKLFF. CDR3 nucleotide sequence: TGTGCCAGCAGCTCCCTAACAGGGCCCACGGGAAAACTGTTTTTT. Full variable domain (remainder filled in from reference TRBV7-8 and TRBJ1-4): GAGVSQSPRYKVAKRGQDVALRCDPISGHVSLFWYQQALGQGPEFLTYFQNEAQLDKSGLPSDRFFAERPEGSVSTLKIQRTQQEDSAVYLCASSSLTGPTGKLFFGSGTQLSVL.